This T cell receptor (beta chain) was obtained from a study of blood T cell repertoires in COVID-19. Whole-study context: Acute and convalescent COVID-19 specimens originated in the United States, Italy and Spain. PBMCs, B-cell-depleted T cells, or T cells provided the cDNA or gDNA that made up the material.

The CDR3 extends over 15 amino acids. Germline V lookup: CDR1 SEHNR, CDR2 FQNEAQ (reference sequence). V shed 3 bases and J 7 bases; nucleotides not matched to a gene: 5. Study processing details: Amplification of reference gene primers was used by the study to estimate nucleated cell counts. The data were produced by immunoSEQ multiplex PCR, yet TCRdb's version contains in-frame clones alone and is incomplete. The DNA was the basis for D and trimming; V, J and clone size are from that table. Among roughly 230,000 clones listed, 88% were seen once. This TCR came from a human donor in a cohort sampled during active COVID-19. The chain employs TRBV7-9 and TRBJ1-6; 8 bases map to TRBD1. The sequenced sample was peripheral blood. CDR3 nucleotides: TGTGCCAGCAGCTTCGGACAGGGCGGCAATTCACCCCTCCACTTT. It is translated as CASSFGQGGNSPLHF. Looking up the rest from reference TRBV7-9 and TRBJ1-6 gives the full variable domain: DTGVSQNPRHKITKRGQNVTFRCDPISEHNRLYWYRQTLGQGPEFLTYFQNEAQLEKSRLLSDRFSAERPKGSFSTLEIQRTEQGDSAMYLCASSFGQGGNSPLHFGNGTRLTVT.